This T cell receptor beta chain was identified in a study of CD8+CD57+ T cells in acquired aplastic anemia. Sequencing involved patients with CD8+CD57+ cell expansion previously shown by flow cytometry. The CDR3 totals 15 residues. Trimming at V came to 3 bases and at J to 5 bases, leaving 9 bases not matched to a gene. Germline lookup yields CDR1 SGHDT and CDR2 YYEEEE. This clonotype occurred once. Its antigen is still unknown. TCR beta VDJ and CDR3 profiling used genomic DNA as template. One entry per CDR3 protein, called by TCRdb with MiXCR from the reads. The sample gives 190,000 or so distinct CDR3 sequences, less than 60% of which show up once; 1.8% is in the top ten. Study-level points and caveats: The CD8+ Simpson's diversity of patients and controls was not significantly different.

Sequencing was carried out using sorted CD4+, CD8+, or CD8+CD57+ T cells (not recorded which) from PBMCs. The chain recombines TRBV5-6 with TRBJ2-3, with TRBD2 matching over 7 bases. This receptor was identified in a human donor with aplastic anemia. The CDR3 loop reads CASSWGRGRRDTQYF. The CDR3 region has the DNA TGTGCCAGCAGCTGGGGGAGGGGCAGGCGAGATACGCAGTATTTT.